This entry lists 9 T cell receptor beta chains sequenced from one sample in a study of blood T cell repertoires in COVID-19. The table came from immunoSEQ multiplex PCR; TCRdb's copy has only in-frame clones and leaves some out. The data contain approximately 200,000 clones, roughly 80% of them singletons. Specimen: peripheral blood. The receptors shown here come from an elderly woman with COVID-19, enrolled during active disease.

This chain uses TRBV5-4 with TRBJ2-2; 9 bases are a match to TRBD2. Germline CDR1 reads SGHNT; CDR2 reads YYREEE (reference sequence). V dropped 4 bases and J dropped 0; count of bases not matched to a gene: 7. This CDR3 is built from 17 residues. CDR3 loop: CASSRGGGEANTGELFF. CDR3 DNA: TGTGCCAGCAGCAGGGGCGGGGGGGAGGCGAACACCGGGGAGCTGTTTTTT. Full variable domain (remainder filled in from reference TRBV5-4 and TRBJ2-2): ETGVTQSPTHLIKTRGQQVTLRCSSQSGHNTVSWYQQALGQGPQFIFQYYREEENGRGNFPPRFSGLQFPNYSSELNVNALELDDSALYLCASSRGGGEANTGELFFGEGSRLTVL.

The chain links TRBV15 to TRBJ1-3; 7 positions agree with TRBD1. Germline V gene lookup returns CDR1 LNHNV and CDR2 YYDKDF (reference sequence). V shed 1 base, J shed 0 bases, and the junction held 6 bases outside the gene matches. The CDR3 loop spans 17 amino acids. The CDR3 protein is CATSRGTGADSGNTIYF. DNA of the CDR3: TGTGCCACCAGCAGAGGTACAGGGGCCGACTCTGGAAACACCATATATTTT.

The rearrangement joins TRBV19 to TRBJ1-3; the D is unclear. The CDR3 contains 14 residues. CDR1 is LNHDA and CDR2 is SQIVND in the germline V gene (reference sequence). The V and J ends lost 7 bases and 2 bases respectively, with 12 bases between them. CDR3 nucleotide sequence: TGTGCCAGTACTCCGGGGTCCGCTGGAAACACCATATATTTT. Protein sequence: CASTPGSAGNTIYF. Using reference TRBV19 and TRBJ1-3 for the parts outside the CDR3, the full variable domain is DGGITQSPKYLFRKEGQNVTLSCEQNLNHDAMYWYRQDPGQGLRLIYYSQIVNDFQKGDIAEGYSVSREKKESFPLTVTSAQKNPTAFYLCASTPGSAGNTIYFGEGSWLTVV.

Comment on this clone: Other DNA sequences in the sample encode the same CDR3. This CDR3 is CASSQGGQGGTEAFF. The CDR3 nucleotides read TGTGCCAGCAGCCAAGGGGGACAGGGAGGTACTGAAGCTTTCTTT. V usage is TRBV4-2 and J usage is TRBJ1-1, with 9 bases lining up with TRBD1. CDR3 length: 15 residues. Germline loops: CDR1 LGHNA, CDR2 YNFKEQ. Unmatched junction bases numbered 5, after V lost 1 base and J lost 5 bases.

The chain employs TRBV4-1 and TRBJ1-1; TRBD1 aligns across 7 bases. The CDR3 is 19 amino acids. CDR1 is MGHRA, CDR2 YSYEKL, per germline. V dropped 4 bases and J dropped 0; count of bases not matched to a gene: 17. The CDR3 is CASSRRPTGPPVMNTEAFF. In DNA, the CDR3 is TGCGCCAGCAGCCGTCGACCGACAGGGCCGCCGGTCATGAACACTGAAGCTTTCTTT.

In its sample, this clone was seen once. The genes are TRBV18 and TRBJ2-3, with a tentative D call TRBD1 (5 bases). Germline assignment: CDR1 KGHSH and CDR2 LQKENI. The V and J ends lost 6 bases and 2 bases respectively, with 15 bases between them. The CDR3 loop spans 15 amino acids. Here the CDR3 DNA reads TGTGCCAGCTCCCCTATAGGGGTTAACACAGATACGCAGTATTTT. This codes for CASSPIGVNTDTQYF.

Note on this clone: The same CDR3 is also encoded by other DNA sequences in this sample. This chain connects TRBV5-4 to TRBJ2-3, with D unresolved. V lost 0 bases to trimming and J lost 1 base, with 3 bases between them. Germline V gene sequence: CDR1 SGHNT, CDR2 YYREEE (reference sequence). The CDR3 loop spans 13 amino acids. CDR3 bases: TGTGCCAGCAGCTTGGCAGGCACAGATACGCAGTATTTT. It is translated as CASSLAGTDTQYF.

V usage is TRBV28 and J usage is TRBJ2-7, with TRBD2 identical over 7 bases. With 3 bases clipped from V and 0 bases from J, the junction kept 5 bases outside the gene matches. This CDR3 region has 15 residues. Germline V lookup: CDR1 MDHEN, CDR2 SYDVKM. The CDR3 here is CASSLGGKSSYEQYV. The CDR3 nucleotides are TGTGCCAGCAGTTTGGGGGGGAAGAGCTCCTACGAGCAGTACGTC.

Here the CDR3 reads CASSPEVNFEAFF. The DNA for the CDR3 is TGCGCCAGCAGCCCCGAGGTTAACTTTGAAGCTTTCTTT. This chain connects TRBV5-1 to TRBJ1-1, with D unresolved. Trimming removed 4 bases at V and 7 bases at J, with 14 bases between. Germline values: CDR1 SGHRS, CDR2 YFSETQ. CDR3 length equals 13 residues. The full variable domain, its missing parts supplied by reference TRBV5-1 and TRBJ1-1, is KAGVTQTPRYLIKTRGQQVTLSCSPISGHRSVSWYQQTPGQGLQFLFEYFSETQRNKGNFPGRFSGRQFSNSRSEMNVSTLELGDSALYLCASSPEVNFEAFFGQGTRLTVV.